The 2 T cell receptor beta chains presented below share a single source sample, sequenced in a study of blood T cell repertoires in COVID-19. The repertoire was sequenced with immunoSEQ multiplex PCR; TCRdb's copy has only in-frame clones and lacks some. The sample lists roughly 150,000 clones, 65% to 85% seen once, with roughly 5% in the top ten. The specimen sequenced was PBMCs or T cells enriched from blood (not recorded which). These receptors all come from a man aged 65-85 years who had been exposed to COVID-19.

This chain uses TRBV7-2 with TRBJ1-2; the match to TRBD1 covers 7 bases. CDR3 length: 15 amino acids. The V segment lost 3 bases and the J segment 2 bases; nucleotides outside the gene matches: 6. CDR1 and CDR2 (germline): SGHTA, FQGNSA. DNA of the CDR3: TGTGCCAGCAGCTTTGACAGGGCGACAAACTATGGCTACACCTTC. Translation: CASSFDRATNYGYTF.

This chain joins TRBV19 and TRBJ2-3, with D possibly being TRBD1 (5 bases). Looked up from germline, CDR1 is LNHDA and CDR2 is SQIVND (reference sequence). V lost 6 bases, J lost 6 bases, and 10 bases lay in between. There are 12 residues in the CDR3. The CDR3 DNA is TGTGCCAGTAGCGTGAAGGGGGATACGCAGTATTTT. It translates to CASSVKGDTQYF.